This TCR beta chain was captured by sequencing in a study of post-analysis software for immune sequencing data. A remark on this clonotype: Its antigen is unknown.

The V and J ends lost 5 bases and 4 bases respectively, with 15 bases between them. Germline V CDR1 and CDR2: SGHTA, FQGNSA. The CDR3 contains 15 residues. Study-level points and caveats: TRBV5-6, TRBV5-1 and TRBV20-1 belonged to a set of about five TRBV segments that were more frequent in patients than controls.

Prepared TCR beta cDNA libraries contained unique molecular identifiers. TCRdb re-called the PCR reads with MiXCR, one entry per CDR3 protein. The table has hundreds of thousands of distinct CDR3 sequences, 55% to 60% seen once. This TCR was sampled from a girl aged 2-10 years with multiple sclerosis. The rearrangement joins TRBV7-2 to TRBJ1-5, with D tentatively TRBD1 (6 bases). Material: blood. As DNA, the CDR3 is TGTGCCAGCAGCCCTAGGGGGGCATCTAATCAGCCCCAGCATTTT. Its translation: CASSPRGASNQPQHF. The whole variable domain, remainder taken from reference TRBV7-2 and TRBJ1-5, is GAGVSQSPSNKVTEKGKDVELRCDPISGHTALYWYRQSLGQGLEFLIYFQGNSAPDKSGLPSDRFSAERTGGSVSTLTIQRTQQEDSAVYLCASSPRGASNQPQHFGDGTRLSIL.